These T cell receptor beta chains were read from a single sample in a study of a mutant IDH1 vaccine in newly diagnosed glioma. Antigen specificity for these receptors is unknown. Profiling relied on immunoSEQ multiplex PCR, and the TCRdb table lists in-frame clones only, not all of them. The repertoire consists of fewer than 70,000 clones, with around 80% occurring once and the leading ten covering about 3.8%. The sample in question was PBMCs, obtained from a glioma patient whose treatment included an IDH1 peptide vaccine. Receptor source: a young man with glioma. CDR3s include the opening cysteine and the closing phenylalanine or tryptophan. D genes are given only for firm matches. Only part of the rows carry a size: once, few, many, or a class if the clone is expanded.

j_call clone_size v_call d_call cdr3_nt cdr3_aa
TRBJ2-1 NA TRBV11-2 NA TGTGCCAGCAGCTTACACGCCACCTCCTACAATGAGCAGTTCTTC CASSLHATSYNEQFF
TRBJ2-3 NA TRBV14 NA TGTGCCAGCAGCCATCGGGGGGCTGGCACAGATACGCAGTATTTT CASSHRGAGTDTQYF
TRBJ1-2 few TRBV28 TRBD1 TGTGCCAGCAGTCGACTGGGACAGGAGGTAGGCTACACCTTC CASSRLGQEVGYTF
TRBJ1-2 NA TRBV5-4 TRBD1 TGTGCCAGCAGCTTGGTCGGGACAGGGGTTGGCTACACCTTC CASSLVGTGVGYTF
TRBJ2-6 few TRBV5-1 NA TGCGCCAGCAGCTTGGCCCTTCTCTCTGGGGCCAACGTCCTGACTTTC CASSLALLSGANVLTF
TRBJ2-7 NA TRBV30 NA TGTGCCTGGAGTGTAGGGGGGAACGAGCAGTACTTC CAWSVGGNEQYF
TRBJ2-7 NA TRBV9 NA TGTGCCAGCAGCGTGGGGACGTCAAGCGAGCAGTACTTC CASSVGTSSEQYF
TRBJ2-4 few TRBV7-9 NA TGTGCCAGCAGCTTAGCCAAAAACATTCAGTACTTC CASSLAKNIQYF
TRBJ2-3 NA TRBV4-1 NA TGCGCCAGCAGCCGGGCCCGGGTCAGCACAGATACGCAGTATTTT CASSRARVSTDTQYF
TRBJ2-1 NA TRBV7-2 NA TGTGCCAGCAGCGGCCGCCGCGCCAGCTCCTACAATGAGCAGTTCTTC CASSGRRASSYNEQFF
TRBJ1-6 NA TRBV10-1 TRBD1 TGCGCCAGCATCCCGGGACAGGGAAGCTCCTATAATTCACCCCTCCACTTT CASIPGQGSSYNSPLHF
TRBJ1-1 NA TRBV7-3 NA TGTGCCAGCAGCTTGCGAGTGTACACTGAAGCTTTCTTT CASSLRVYTEAFF
TRBJ2-1 NA TRBV2 NA TGTGCCAGCTCCATTCTTTCCTACAATGAGCAGTTCTTC CASSILSYNEQFF
TRBJ2-7 once TRBV6-6 TRBD2 TGTGCCAGCAGTTACTCGACCGGGAGGGCCTGGGGCGAGCAGTACTTC CASSYSTGRAWGEQYF
TRBJ1-2 NA TRBV4-1 NA TGCGCCAGCACCCACCTAGGCCAGGGCTTAAACTATGGCTACACCTTC CASTHLGQGLNYGYTF
TRBJ2-1 NA TRBV15 NA TGTGCCACCAGCAGAGATCCCCACTCCTCCAATGAGCAGTTCTTC CATSRDPHSSNEQFF
TRBJ1-1 NA TRBV9 NA TGTGCCAGCAGCGTTTCCCTAGGAGCTGAAGCTTTCTTT CASSVSLGAEAFF
TRBJ2-5 NA TRBV6-5 TRBD1 TGTGCCAGCAGTCGGGACAGGAGACAAGAGACCCAGTACTTC CASSRDRRQETQYF
TRBJ2-2 NA TRBV19 TRBD2 TGTGCCAGTAGATCCGGGACTAGCGGGAGGCTCGGGGAGCTGTTTTTT CASRSGTSGRLGELFF
TRBJ1-6 NA TRBV28 TRBD1 TGTGCCAGCAGTTTGGCCCTGACAGGGCTCCATAATTCACCCCTCCACTTT CASSLALTGLHNSPLHF
TRBJ1-1 NA TRBV2 TRBD1 TGTGCCAGCAGTGATAGGACAGGGGAAGCTTTCTTT CASSDRTGEAFF
TRBJ2-5 NA TRBV7-9 NA TGTGCCAGCAGCCCCGCCCGGGAGCGGGAGACCCAGTACTTC CASSPARERETQYF
TRBJ1-2 NA TRBV9 TRBD1 TGTGCCAGCAGCTCCCCGGGACAGGTCCGGGGCTACACCTTC CASSSPGQVRGYTF
TRBJ1-1 NA TRBV7-3 NA TGTGCCAGCAGCCCAAACGCAGGGCGGGACACTGAAGCTTTCTTT CASSPNAGRDTEAFF
TRBJ1-4 NA TRBV19 NA TGTGCCAGTAGTTACATACATTATCCAAATGAAAAACTGTTTTTT CASSYIHYPNEKLFF
TRBJ1-1 NA TRBV18 TRBD1 TGTGCCAGCTCAGCCCAGGGGGCGACGGGCACTGAAGCTTTCTTT CASSAQGATGTEAFF
TRBJ1-1 NA TRBV28 NA TGTGCCAGCCGGAGCCCGAACACTGAAGCTTTCTTT CASRSPNTEAFF
TRBJ1-1 NA TRBV29-1 NA TGCAGCGTTCCGAGGGGGAACACTGAAGCTTTCTTT CSVPRGNTEAFF
TRBJ2-5 NA TRBV2 TRBD2 TGTGCCAGCAGTGAGTCGCCTAGCGGGGCCCCCGAGACCCAGTACTTC CASSESPSGAPETQYF
TRBJ2-3 NA TRBV4-1 NA TGCGCCAGCAGCCCCATCCTATCAGATACGCAGTATTTT CASSPILSDTQYF
TRBJ1-5 NA TRBV15 NA TGTGCCACCAGCAGGACAGTTCTTAGCAATCAGCCCCAGCATTTT CATSRTVLSNQPQHF
TRBJ2-1 NA TRBV6-5 TRBD1 TGTGCCAGCAGTTACTCAGACAGGGGGAGGTACAATGAGCAGTTCTTC CASSYSDRGRYNEQFF
TRBJ2-1 few TRBV19 TRBD2 TGTGCCAGCCGGGGGTGGGAGGGCCATGAGCAGTTCTTC CASRGWEGHEQFF
TRBJ2-6 once TRBV5-8 NA TGTGCCAGCAGCTATGACCGCTCTGGGGCCAACGTCCTGACTTTC CASSYDRSGANVLTF
TRBJ2-3 NA TRBV5-1 NA TGCGCCAGCAGCTTGGGGCAACAGGGCGATACGCAGTATTTT CASSLGQQGDTQYF
TRBJ2-1 NA TRBV18 NA TGTGCCAGCTCACCACCAAGGACTCTGAATGAGCAGTTCTTC CASSPPRTLNEQFF
TRBJ1-1 NA TRBV28 NA TGTGCCAGCACAACCAGGGACCCGACTGAAGCTTTCTTT CASTTRDPTEAFF
TRBJ1-1 NA TRBV27 NA TGTGCCAGCAGTTTGACAGTCTTGAACACTGAAGCTTTCTTT CASSLTVLNTEAFF
TRBJ2-2 NA TRBV2 TRBD2 TGTGCCAGCAGTGAAGTCGGAACTAGCGGGAGGGGGAACACCGGGGAGCTGTTTTTT CASSEVGTSGRGNTGELFF
TRBJ2-1 NA TRBV27 NA TGTGCCAGCAGTTATGGGGTACCCTCCTACAATGAGCAGTTCTTC CASSYGVPSYNEQFF
TRBJ1-4 NA TRBV28 NA TGTGCCAGCAGGGGGTCTAATGAAAAACTGTTTTTT CASRGSNEKLFF
TRBJ2-2 NA TRBV15 TRBD2 TGTGCCACCAGCAGACACCTAGCGGGAGGGGGGGAGCTGTTTTTT CATSRHLAGGGELFF
TRBJ2-2 NA TRBV19 TRBD1 TGTGCCAGTAGTTCAGGGACAGGGCGAACCGGGGAGCTGTTTTTT CASSSGTGRTGELFF
TRBJ2-7 NA TRBV5-1 TRBD2 TGCGCCAGCAGCTTCCTTAGCGGGAGGGGAGACGAGCAGTACTTC CASSFLSGRGDEQYF
TRBJ1-5 NA TRBV6-5 NA TGTGCCAGCAGTTACTCCGGCTCAGGCAATCAGCCCCAGCATTTT CASSYSGSGNQPQHF
TRBJ1-2 NA TRBV2 NA TGTGCCAGCAGTGAAGCGCCAGGGATCTATGGCTACACCTTC CASSEAPGIYGYTF
TRBJ2-3 few TRBV5-4 NA TGTGCCAGCAGCTTGGGGGCAAACCACTTAAGGGGAACGCAGTATTTT CASSLGANHLRGTQYF
TRBJ2-1 NA TRBV7-9 TRBD2 TGTGCCAGCAGCTTACGGGCTAGCGGGAAAAATGAGCAGTTCTTC CASSLRASGKNEQFF
TRBJ2-1 NA TRBV5-1 NA TGCGCCAGCAGCTTGGGTTTAGGGTCTACCTACAATGAGCAGTTCTTC CASSLGLGSTYNEQFF
TRBJ2-3 NA TRBV5-1 NA TGCGCCAGCAGCGAGGGGGCGGGGGAAGATACGCAGTATTTT CASSEGAGEDTQYF
TRBJ2-5 NA TRBV11-3 NA TGTGCCAGCAGCCGAGGGGCAAGGGAGACCCAGTACTTC CASSRGARETQYF
TRBJ1-2 NA TRBV15 NA TGTGCCACCAGCAGAGATCTAAGTGGCTACACCTTC CATSRDLSGYTF
TRBJ1-1 NA TRBV2 NA TGTGCCAGCACGACAGAAGGGAGCACTGAAGCTTTCTTT CASTTEGSTEAFF
TRBJ1-6 few TRBV7-8 NA TGTGCCAGCAGCTTTAATTCACCCCTCCACTTT CASSFNSPLHF
TRBJ2-1 NA TRBV5-6 TRBD1 TGTGCCAGCAGCCCTTACAGGGGGCGAGGACACAATGAGCAGTTCTTC CASSPYRGRGHNEQFF
TRBJ1-5 NA TRBV4-3 NA TGCGCCAGCAGCCAGAGAGCACGCGGCAATCAGCCCCAGCATTTT CASSQRARGNQPQHF
TRBJ1-1 NA TRBV29-1 NA TGCAGCGTTGCCGGGACATCGACTGAAGCTTTCTTT CSVAGTSTEAFF